This TCR beta chain derives from a study of blood T cell repertoires in COVID-19. Background on the study: The cDNA or gDNA used as material had been derived from T cells, B-cell-depleted T cells, or PBMCs.

Trimming took 2 bases from V and 4 from J, leaving 11 bases between them. Germline loops: CDR1 MNHNS, CDR2 SASEGT. This CDR3 is built from 15 residues. Clinical history reported by participants formed the basis on which cohorts were assigned. Two negative PCRs, clearance, or symptom resolution had been documented for recovered Cohort 3 donors. Methods used by the authors: Cell counts per sample came from amplifying reference gene primers. Repertoires were generated with immunoSEQ multiplex PCR, while TCRdb's copy carries only in-frame clones and drops some. The DNA gave D and trimming, while V, J and clone size come from that table. Of under 300,000 clones detected, approximately 86% appear once; the ten largest clones hold 0.75% to 1%.

The specimen was PBMCs or T cells enriched from blood (not recorded which). This TCR came from a woman aged 25 to 39 who had recovered from COVID-19. The V gene is TRBV6-1, the J gene TRBJ1-4; D is perhaps TRBD1 (6 bases). Here the CDR3 DNA reads TGTGCCAGCAGTGAACGGGGGGGCCTTAATGAAAAACTGTTTTTT. This codes for CASSERGGLNEKLFF.